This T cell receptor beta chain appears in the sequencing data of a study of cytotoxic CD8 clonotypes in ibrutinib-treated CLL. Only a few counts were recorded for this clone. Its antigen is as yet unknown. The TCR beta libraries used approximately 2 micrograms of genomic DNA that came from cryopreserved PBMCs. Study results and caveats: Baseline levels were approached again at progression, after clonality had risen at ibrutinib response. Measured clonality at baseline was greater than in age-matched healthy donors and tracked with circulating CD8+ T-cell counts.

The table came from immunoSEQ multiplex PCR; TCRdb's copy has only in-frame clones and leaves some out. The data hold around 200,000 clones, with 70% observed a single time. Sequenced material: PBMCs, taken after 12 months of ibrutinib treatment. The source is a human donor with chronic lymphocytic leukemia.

The CDR3 protein is CASSLVSGLYEQYF. Written as DNA, the CDR3 is TGCGCCAGCAGCCTCGTTAGCGGGTTGTACGAGCAGTACTTC. The gene calls are TRBV4-1 and TRBJ2-7, with 7 positions matching TRBD2. This CDR3 region has 14 residues. CDR1 is MGHRA, CDR2 YSYEKL, per germline. J was trimmed by 4 bases and V by 4 bases; bases with no gene match: 7.